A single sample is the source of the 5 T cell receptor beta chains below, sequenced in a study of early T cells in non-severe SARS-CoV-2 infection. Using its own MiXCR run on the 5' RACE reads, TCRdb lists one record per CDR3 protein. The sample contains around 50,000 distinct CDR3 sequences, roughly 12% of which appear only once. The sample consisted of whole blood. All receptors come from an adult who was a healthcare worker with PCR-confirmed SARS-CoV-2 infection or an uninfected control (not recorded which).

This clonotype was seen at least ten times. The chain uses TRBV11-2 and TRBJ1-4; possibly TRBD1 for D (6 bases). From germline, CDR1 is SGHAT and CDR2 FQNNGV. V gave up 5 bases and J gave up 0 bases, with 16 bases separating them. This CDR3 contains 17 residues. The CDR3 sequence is CASSLRQEVSTNEKLFF. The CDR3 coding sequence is TGTGCCAGCAGCCTCCGACAGGAAGTGTCAACTAATGAAAAACTGTTTTTT.

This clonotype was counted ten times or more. CDR3 DNA: TGTGCCAGCAGCGAACTAGCGGGAGGGTACAATGAGCAGTTCTTC. The encoded protein is CASSELAGGYNEQFF. V and J are TRBV7-3 and TRBJ2-1, with TRBD2 identical over 13 bases. Trimming at V came to 5 bases and at J to 4 bases, leaving 2 bases not matched to a gene. This CDR3 has 15 amino acids. Per the germline V gene, CDR1 is SGHTA and CDR2 is FQGTGA.

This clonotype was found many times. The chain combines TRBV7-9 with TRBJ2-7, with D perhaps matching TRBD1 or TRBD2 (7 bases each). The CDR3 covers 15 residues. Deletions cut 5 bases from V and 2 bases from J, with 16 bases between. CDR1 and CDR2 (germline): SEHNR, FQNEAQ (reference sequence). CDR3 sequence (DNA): TGTGCCAGCAGCGGGAGGGACAGCCTTCCCTACGAGCAGTACTTC. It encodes CASSGRDSLPYEQYF.

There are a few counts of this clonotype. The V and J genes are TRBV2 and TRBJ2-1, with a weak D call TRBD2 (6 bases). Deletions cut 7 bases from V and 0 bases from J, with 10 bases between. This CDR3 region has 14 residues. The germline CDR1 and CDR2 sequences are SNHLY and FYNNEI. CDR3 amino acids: CASNSGSSYNEQFF. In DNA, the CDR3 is TGTGCCAGCAATAGCGGTTCCTCCTACAATGAGCAGTTCTTC.

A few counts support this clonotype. Here the CDR3 reads CASSQTDGKETQYF. Here the CDR3 DNA reads TGTGCCAGCTCCCAAACGGACGGTAAAGAGACCCAGTACTTC. The chain couples TRBV18 to TRBJ2-5, with unresolved D. Germline loops: CDR1 KGHSH, CDR2 LQKENI. CDR3 length: 14 amino acids. The V end lost 6 bases, the J end lost 3 bases, and 14 bases lay between the germline ends.